These 32 T cell receptor beta chains were all obtained from the same sample, sequenced in a study of shared clonotypes between healthy human individuals. The repertoire was sequenced with immunoSEQ multiplex PCR; TCRdb's copy has only in-frame clones and lacks some. The repertoire includes some 530,000 clones, approximately 80% of them detected once, and 12% sits in the top ten. The sequencing sample was made of PBMCs. The receptors here all came from a woman aged 40 to 49 in good health. Some clones in this sample may be carry-over from other donors' samples.

Concerning this clone: Other DNA sequences in this sample translate to the same CDR3. J is TRBJ2-7 and V is TRBV18; the D gene is possibly TRBD1 (5 bases). CDR1 and CDR2 (germline): KGHSH, LQKENI. Trimming took off 3 bases at V and 0 bases at J, with 6 bases between the two ends. The CDR3 runs to 13 residues. The CDR3 sequence is CASSPDTSYEQYF. CDR3 bases: TGTGCCAGCTCACCGGACACCTCCTACGAGCAGTACTTC.

The V call is TRBV28, the J call TRBJ2-7, with D perhaps TRBD1 (5 bases). The CDR3 contains 12 residues. The germline V gene has CDR1 MDHEN and CDR2 SYDVKM. Trimming removed 7 bases from V and 6 bases from J, with 13 bases in between. The CDR3 DNA reads as TGTGCCAGCAAGGGGCCCGTTGGCGAGCAGTACTTC. Protein: CASKGPVGEQYF. Based on the CDR3 plus reference TRBV28 and TRBJ2-7, the full variable domain is DVKVTQSSRYLVKRTGEKVFLECVQDMDHENMFWYRQDPGLGLRLIYFSYDVKMKEKGDIPEGYSVSREKKERFSLILESASTNQTSMYLCASKGPVGEQYFGPGTRLTVT.

This clone was observed once. With only one base between it and a far larger clone, this is likely a read error. The V gene is TRBV27, the J gene TRBJ2-3; tentative D call: TRBD1 (5 bases). Germline values: CDR1 MNHEY, CDR2 SMNVEV (reference sequence). This CDR3 contains 15 residues. CDR3 DNA sequence: TGTGCCAGCAGTTTGGGGTTCTCGGACACAGATATGCAGTATTTT. This codes for CASSLGFSDTDMQYF.

CDR3: CASSPLTGVDSYEQYF. In DNA form, the CDR3 reads TGTGCCAGCAGTCCCTTAACGGGGGTCGACTCCTACGAGCAGTACTTC. V is TRBV28 and J is TRBJ2-7; D perhaps matches TRBD2 (6 bases). The CDR3 extends over 16 amino acids. The V and J ends lost 5 bases and 0 bases respectively, with 17 bases between them. Germline V gene data show CDR1 as MDHEN and CDR2 as SYDVKM.

The chain couples TRBV7-3 to TRBJ2-3; no clear D. Trimming left V 3 bases short and J 2 bases short, with 12 bases between. The CDR3 is 15 amino acids. Germline assignment: CDR1 SGHTA and CDR2 FQGTGA. The CDR3 loop is CASSFRGESTDTQYF. CDR3 sequence (DNA): TGTGCCAGCAGCTTCCGCGGAGAATCCACAGATACGCAGTATTTT.

This clone was counted at least ten times. The identical CDR3 is also encoded by other nucleotide sequences in the sample. This chain's CDR3 is CASRDRGRGNTEAFF. CDR3 nucleotide sequence: TGTGCCAGCCGGGACAGGGGGCGAGGGAACACTGAAGCTTTCTTT. V is TRBV6-5 and J is TRBJ1-1; 12 positions match TRBD1. The junction had 5 bases not matched to a gene; V was cut back by 8 bases and J by 1 base. Per the germline V gene, CDR1 is MNHEY and CDR2 is SVGAGI. The CDR3 has 15 amino acids.

This clone was seen more than once but under ten times. The chain carries TRBV19 and TRBJ2-1; TRBD2 aligns across 9 bases. Germline CDR1 reads LNHDA; CDR2 reads SQIVND (reference sequence). V lost 4 bases to trimming and J lost 3 bases; unmatched junction nucleotides: 10. This CDR3 is built from 17 residues. The CDR3 DNA sequence: TGTGCCAGTAGTAGTCGGGTAGCGGGAGACCACTACAATGAGCAGTTCTTC. It encodes CASSSRVAGDHYNEQFF.

The gene calls are TRBV5-1 and TRBJ1-4; D is unresolved. The CDR3 sequence is 16 residues long. Germline V lookup: CDR1 SGHRS, CDR2 YFSETQ. V was cut by 0 bases and J by 8 bases, with 17 bases left in between. The CDR3 DNA is TGCGCCAGCAGCTTGGAACAGCTCGGTTTGCGGGAAAAACTGTTTTTT. Amino acid sequence: CASSLEQLGLREKLFF.

Only a few counts were recorded for this clone. V gene TRBV18 combines with J gene TRBJ2-7; D remains ambiguous. This CDR3 spans 15 amino acids. Trimming removed 5 bases at V and 0 bases at J, with 14 bases between. Germline lookup yields CDR1 KGHSH and CDR2 LQKENI. The CDR3 DNA follows: TGTGCCAGCTCAGCATCGGCCGATAGCTCCTACGAGCAGTACTTC. Translated: CASSASADSSYEQYF.

This rearrangement joins TRBV4-2 to TRBJ1-5; possibly TRBD1 for D (5 bases). The germline V and J ends were trimmed by 1 base and 7 bases, with 14 bases remaining between them. From germline, CDR1 is LGHNA and CDR2 YNFKEQ. This CDR3 spans 15 amino acids. CDR3 sequence: CASSQAQGSGQPQHF. The CDR3 bases are TGTGCCAGCAGCCAAGCTCAGGGATCTGGACAGCCCCAGCATTTT.

The table lists this clone with a few counts. This chain links TRBV30 with TRBJ2-5; a possible D gene is TRBD2 (6 bases). Looked up from germline, CDR1 is GTSNPN and CDR2 is SVGIG (reference sequence). V was trimmed by 1 base and J by 7 bases, leaving 19 bases between them. This CDR3 region has 15 residues. DNA of the CDR3: TGTGCCTGGAGTGCCCCCGGGGCAGGGAGGACGACCCAGTACTTC. Protein sequence: CAWSAPGAGRTTQYF.

This chain joins TRBV7-3 and TRBJ1-2; the D is unclear. The CDR3 spans 14 residues. Trimming left V 3 bases short and J 2 bases short, with 10 bases between. Germline values: CDR1 SGHTA, CDR2 FQGTGA. The CDR3 coding sequence is TGTGCCAGCAGCTTGGATATCACAAACTATGGCTACACCTTC. Protein: CASSLDITNYGYTF.

The V gene is TRBV6-1, the J gene TRBJ2-5; D remains unclear. In germline, CDR1 is MNHNS, CDR2 SASEGT. The CDR3 has 14 residues. V gave up 4 bases and J gave up 5 bases, with 14 bases separating them. The CDR3 protein is CASSALQNWETQYF. In DNA, the CDR3 is TGTGCCAGCAGTGCACTACAGAACTGGGAGACCCAGTACTTC.

In its sample, this clone was seen once. The chain uses TRBV7-2 and TRBJ1-1, with D unresolved. The CDR3 is 13 residues long. The germline CDR1 and CDR2 sequences are SGHTA and FQGNSA. V was trimmed by 3 bases and J by 6 bases, leaving 11 bases between them. For the CDR3, the DNA is TGTGCCAGCAGCTTCGACTGGGGAGCTGAAGCTTTCTTT. As protein: CASSFDWGAEAFF.

The chain recombines TRBV5-1 with TRBJ2-3; 7 nucleotides match TRBD2. The V gene end was trimmed by 6 bases and the J gene end by 2 bases; junction bases not matched to a gene: 6. This CDR3 spans 14 amino acids. Germline values: CDR1 SGHRS, CDR2 YFSETQ. The CDR3 nucleotides are TGCGCCAGCAAACTAGCGACCGACACAGATACGCAGTATTTT. This sequence encodes CASKLATDTDTQYF.

J is TRBJ2-7 and V is TRBV5-1, with D unresolved. This CDR3 contains 13 residues. The germline V and J ends were trimmed by 1 base and 3 bases, with 8 bases remaining between them. The germline gives CDR1 SGHRS, CDR2 YFSETQ. CDR3 amino acids: CASSLYRFYEQYF. The CDR3 coding sequence is TGCGCCAGCAGCTTGTACCGGTTCTACGAGCAGTACTTC. The complete variable domain, with remaining parts taken from reference TRBV5-1 and TRBJ2-7, reads KAGVTQTPRYLIKTRGQQVTLSCSPISGHRSVSWYQQTPGQGLQFLFEYFSETQRNKGNFPGRFSGRQFSNSRSEMNVSTLELGDSALYLCASSLYRFYEQYFGPGTRLTVT.

J is TRBJ2-5 and V is TRBV10-3; 11 bases are a match to TRBD2. Germline loops: CDR1 ENHRY, CDR2 SYGVKD. This CDR3 is 15 amino acids long. The V segment lost 2 bases and the J segment 5 bases; nucleotides outside the gene matches: 4. This CDR3 reads CAISERLAGGETQYF. The CDR3, as DNA: TGTGCCATCAGTGAGCGGCTAGCGGGAGGTGAGACCCAGTACTTC.

This sequence joins TRBV6-1 and TRBJ2-2, with 8 nucleotides matching TRBD1. The CDR3 covers 14 residues. Unmatched junction bases numbered 5, after V lost 4 bases and J lost 7 bases. The germline CDR1 and CDR2 sequences are MNHNS and SASEGT. CDR3 amino acids: CASSVRTGFGELFF. Written as DNA, the CDR3 is TGTGCCAGCAGTGTACGGACAGGGTTCGGGGAGCTGTTTTTT.

The rearrangement uses TRBV9 and TRBJ2-2; D might be TRBD1 (5 bases). Germline V gene data show CDR1 as SGDLS and CDR2 as YYNGEE. V was clipped by 0 bases and J by 7 bases, with 10 bases between them. The CDR3 consists of 14 residues. CDR3 DNA sequence: TGTGCCAGCAGCGTAGTCCAGGGCGGCGGGGAGCTGTTTTTT. It encodes CASSVVQGGGELFF.

V and J are TRBV11-3 and TRBJ2-1; 7 nucleotides align to TRBD1. The CDR3 extends over 15 amino acids. The V gene end was trimmed by 1 base and the J gene end by 5 bases; junction bases not matched to a gene: 5. Germline values: CDR1 SGHNT, CDR2 YENEEA. CDR3 protein: CASSLGQGGNNEQFF. CDR3 nucleotide sequence: TGTGCCAGCAGCTTAGGACAGGGTGGCAACAATGAGCAGTTCTTC. The entire variable domain, with the rest obtained from reference TRBV11-3 and TRBJ2-1, is as follows: EAGVVQSPRYKIIEKKQPVAFWCNPISGHNTLYWYLQNLGQGPELLIRYENEEAVDDSQLPKDRFSAERLKGVDSTLKIQPAELGDSAVYLCASSLGQGGNNEQFFGPGTRLTVL.

The chain combines TRBV18 with TRBJ1-1, with TRBD1 identical over 10 bases. This CDR3 spans 13 amino acids. Germline V lookup: CDR1 KGHSH, CDR2 LQKENI. The J segment lost 4 bases and the V segment lost 6 bases, leaving 2 bases of the junction unmatched. This CDR3 reads CASSWDRGTEAFF. The CDR3 DNA reads as TGTGCCAGCTCTTGGGACAGGGGCACTGAAGCTTTCTTT.

The V and J genes are TRBV25-1 and TRBJ2-7; D not certain. Trimming left V 6 bases short and J 4 bases short, with 10 bases between. Looked up from germline, CDR1 is MGHDK and CDR2 is SYGVNS. The CDR3 has 12 residues. CDR3 loop: CASSQVGYEQYF. CDR3 coding DNA: TGTGCCAGCAGCCAGGTTGGGTACGAGCAGTACTTC.

The J gene is TRBJ2-1, the V gene TRBV18; D is uncertain. This CDR3 region has 17 residues. The germline gives CDR1 KGHSH, CDR2 LQKENI. Trimming shortened V by 0 bases and J by 6 bases, and 18 bases separated the two germline ends. The DNA for the CDR3 is TGTGCCAGCTCACCACCTCTTAGCTTGGGGATTGGCAATGAGCAGTTCTTC. Its translation: CASSPPLSLGIGNEQFF. Full variable domain (rest looked up from reference TRBV18 and TRBJ2-1): NAGVMQNPRHLVRRRGQEARLRCSPMKGHSHVYWYRQLPEEGLKFMVYLQKENIIDESGMPKERFSAEFPKEGPSILRIQQVVRGDSAAYFCASSPPLSLGIGNEQFFGPGTRLTVL.

The chain is built from TRBV27 and TRBJ1-2; no reliable D call. The CDR3 runs 16 residues. The germline CDR1 and CDR2 sequences are MNHEY and SMNVEV (reference sequence). V was shortened by 4 bases and J by 11 bases, with 26 bases between the two germline ends. For the CDR3, the DNA is TGTGCCAGCAGTTCCCCAGGTATTGGGTGGGAAAGAAGATACACCTTC. This codes for CASSSPGIGWERRYTF.

The chain links TRBV5-1 to TRBJ2-2; TRBD2 matches 9 bases. With 0 bases clipped from V and 7 bases from J, the junction kept 4 bases outside the gene matches. The V gene's germline CDR1 is SGHRS and CDR2 YFSETQ. This CDR3 is 15 amino acids long. CDR3 sequence reads: CASSLALAGVGELFF. The CDR3 nucleotides are TGCGCCAGCAGCTTGGCATTAGCGGGAGTCGGGGAGCTGTTTTTT.

A single count supports this clone. Since a much larger clone is just one base distant, this may be a read error. The J gene is TRBJ1-1, the V gene TRBV6-6, with D possibly matching TRBD1 (6 bases). This CDR3 has 14 amino acids. Germline assignment: CDR1 MNHNY and CDR2 SVGAGI (reference sequence). V was shortened by 6 bases and J by 7 bases, with 18 bases between the two germline ends. In DNA form, the CDR3 reads TGTGCCAGCAGGGGAACGGACAGCTACATTGAAGCTTTCTTT. Encoded protein: CASRGTDSYIEAFF.

Written as DNA, the CDR3 is TGTGCCAGCAGAAAGGGACTAGGGTCCACAGATACGCAGTATTTT. Protein: CASRKGLGSTDTQYF. The rearrangement joins TRBV28 to TRBJ2-3; 8 bases are shared with TRBD2. The CDR3 spans 15 residues. CDR1 MDHEN and CDR2 SYDVKM come from the germline V gene. Trimming at V came to 6 bases and at J to 2 bases, leaving 7 bases not matched to a gene.

The rearrangement uses TRBV6-6 and TRBJ2-5; 7 bases line up with TRBD2. This CDR3 region has 12 residues. In germline, CDR1 is MNHNY, CDR2 SVGAGI (reference sequence). The J segment lost 4 bases and the V segment lost 7 bases, leaving 3 bases of the junction unmatched. In DNA form, the CDR3 reads TGTGCCAGCACGGGGGGACGAGAGACCCAGTACTTC. It specifies CASTGGRETQYF.

The chain uses TRBV19 and TRBJ1-2; 8 bases are shared with TRBD1. The CDR3 has 15 amino acids. Germline trimming cut 7 bases from V and 6 bases from J; bases unmatched to any gene: 13. The germline V gene encodes CDR1 LNHDA and CDR2 SQIVND (reference sequence). The CDR3, as DNA: TGTGCCAGTAATAAGCACCGGGACAGGAGAGATGGCTACACCTTC. It translates to CASNKHRDRRDGYTF.

V and J are TRBV18 and TRBJ2-3; TRBD1 or TRBD2 may be the D gene (6 bases each). This CDR3 comprises 15 residues. Germline CDR1 reads KGHSH; CDR2 reads LQKENI. Trimming removed 2 bases from V and 5 bases from J, with 14 bases in between. CDR3 nucleotide sequence: TGTGCCAGCTCACCAAGTTCGGGGGCGGAAGATACGCAGTATTTT. Translated, it gives CASSPSSGAEDTQYF.

The chain joins TRBV2 to TRBJ2-3, with 8 bases aligning to TRBD1. This CDR3 region has 15 residues. Germline V gene sequence: CDR1 SNHLY, CDR2 FYNNEI. The V gene end was trimmed by 6 bases and the J gene end by 1 base; junction bases not matched to a gene: 6. The CDR3 DNA follows: TGTGCCAGCAGCCCCCAGGGGGCAGGCACAGATACGCAGTATTTT. Protein: CASSPQGAGTDTQYF.

The CDR3 reads CASSREGRARYNEQFF. The CDR3 DNA follows: TGTGCCAGCAGTCGCGAGGGGAGGGCGCGATACAATGAGCAGTTCTTC. The chain carries TRBV9 and TRBJ2-1, with 7 nucleotides matching TRBD2. J gave up 4 bases and V 5 bases, and 12 bases lay outside the gene matches. Germline assignment: CDR1 SGDLS and CDR2 YYNGEE. There are 16 residues in the CDR3.